These 6 T cell receptor beta chains share one sample of origin, sequenced in a study of T cells in Graves' hyperthyroidism and ophthalmopathy. Template material for amplifying TCR beta CDR3 regions consisted of RNA transcripts. The HTBI primer set was used in a first-round RT-PCR of the TCR CDR3. TCRdb processed the multiplex PCR reads anew with MiXCR; each CDR3 protein has one entry. Among some 400,000 distinct CDR3 sequences listed, 19% were seen once. The sample comprised blood. Every receptor here comes from a woman aged 18-35 years with Graves' hyperthyroidism.

Regarding this clonotype: This may be a read error: a much more frequent sequence differs by one nucleotide. The conserved phenylalanine or tryptophan normally closing the CDR3 is absent here, so this likely arose from a read error. It is unclear where the CDR3 begins or ends on the DNA, so no DNA is shown, and the CDR3 is as TCRdb lists it. V and J are TRBV20-1 and TRBJ1-1. With termini counted, the CDR3 has 16 amino acids. Germline loops: CDR1 DFQATT, CDR2 SNEGSKA (reference sequence). The CDR3 is CSARDGAAGQASGTFY.

This clonotype was recorded many times. The chain carries TRBV6-1 and TRBJ1-1, with D hard to call. This CDR3 region has 14 residues. In germline, CDR1 is MNHNS, CDR2 SASEGT. V was pared by 7 bases and J by 0 bases, with 12 bases between. The CDR3 spells CASTSTEMNTEAFF. In DNA form, the CDR3 reads TGTGCCAGCACCTCGACGGAGATGAACACTGAAGCTTTCTTT.

The gene calls are TRBV18 and TRBJ2-3; a weak D match, TRBD2 (6 bases). This CDR3 has 15 amino acids. Trimming pared 3 bases from V and 2 bases from J, leaving 12 bases between. CDR1 is KGHSH and CDR2 is LQKENI in the germline V gene. The CDR3 region is CASSPAGLHTDTQYF. CDR3 DNA: TGTGCCAGCTCACCTGCGGGGCTCCACACAGATACGCAGTATTTT.

The V and J genes are TRBV6-1 and TRBJ1-1; D may be TRBD1 (6 bases). V gave up 3 bases and J gave up 5 bases, with 13 bases separating them. Germline lookup yields CDR1 MNHNS and CDR2 SASEGT. This CDR3 contains 14 residues. The CDR3 nucleotides are TGTGCCAGCAGTGAGCGGCAGGGGCTGACTGAAGCTTTCTTT. It translates to CASSERQGLTEAFF.

This clonotype was recorded many times. This rearrangement joins TRBV15 to TRBJ2-5; 7 bases are a match to TRBD2. This CDR3 contains 14 residues. Per the germline V gene, CDR1 is LNHNV and CDR2 is YYDKDF (reference sequence). V dropped 2 bases and J dropped 2; count of bases not matched to a gene: 2. The CDR3 bases are TGTGCCACCAGCAGAAGGACTAGACAAGAGACCCAGTACTTC. Protein sequence: CATSRRTRQETQYF.

This clonotype was counted at least ten times. The junction and the germline gene differ at one end; a read error may be behind it. This chain connects TRBV5-1 to TRBJ2-7; 8 nucleotides agree with TRBD2. The CDR3 is 14 residues long. Germline CDR1 SGHRS, CDR2 YFSETQ. The CDR3 nucleotides read TGTGCCAGCAGCTTAGCCAGCGGGGGCTACGAGCAGTACTTC. Protein: CASSLASGGYEQYF.